These T cell receptor beta chains were read from a single sample in a study of glioma-infiltrating T cells. TCRdb re-derived calls from the multiplex PCR reads in MiXCR, one entry per CDR3 protein. The sample has roughly 200,000 distinct CDR3 sequences, 25% to 35% seen once. Sequencing was performed on glioma tissue, nonneoplastic brain tissue, or PBMCs (not recorded which). The receptors derive from a human donor with low-grade glioma or glioblastoma, undergoing nonglioma brain surgery, or in good health (not recorded which). Each CDR3 is given with its conserved first and last residue. The D gene is left open where the match is weak. Only some rows state a clone size, as once, few, many or a class for expanded clones.

clone size | D gene | J gene | V gene | CDR3 DNA | CDR3 protein
many | NA | TRBJ1-4 | TRBV27 | TGTGCCAGCAGTTTAAAGGACGGAAAACTGTTTTTT | CASSLKDGKLFF
many | NA | TRBJ1-6 | TRBV6-1 | TGTGCCAGCAGCCGGTCGACGGGTCAGGGTTCACCCCTCCACTTT | CASSRSTGQGSPLHF
many | NA | TRBJ2-1 | TRBV27 | TGTGCCAGCAGCCTACGACGGCAGATCAACAATGAGCAGTTCTTC | CASSLRRQINNEQFF
NA | TRBD2 | TRBJ2-1 | TRBV7-2 | TGTGCCAGCAGTTTAGCGGGAGGTTCCCATGAGCGGTTCTTC | CASSLAGGSHERFF
many | NA | TRBJ1-1 | TRBV6-6 | TGTGCCAGCAGTTACTCGAGAGGGATCGGCACTGAAGCTTTCTTT | CASSYSRGIGTEAFF
NA | NA | TRBJ1-1 | TRBV6-1 | TGTGCCAGCAGGCGTCCGGAACAGGGTGACACTGAAGCTTTCTTT | CASRRPEQGDTEAFF
NA | NA | TRBJ2-1 | TRBV6-2/TRBV6-3 | TGCGCCAGCAGCCGAAGAGGGAGCGCCTACAATGAGCAGTTCTTC | CASSRRGSAYNEQFF
many | NA | TRBJ1-4 | TRBV6-1 | TGTGCCAGCAGTGACAGTGCAACTAATGAAAAACTGTTTTTT | CASSDSATNEKLFF
many | TRBD2 | TRBJ2-7 | TRBV4-1 | TGTGCCAGCAGCCAGACTAGCGGAGCCTACGAGCAGTACTTC | CASSQTSGAYEQYF
many | NA | TRBJ2-7 | TRBV20-1 | TGCAGTGCTAGTGGAGAACTGGGCCTGGAGGACGAGCAGTACTTC | CSASGELGLEDEQYF
NA | NA | TRBJ2-3 | TRBV13 | TGTGCCAGCAGCTCGGGACGGCGCACCGTGGCAGATACGCAGTATTTT | CASSSGRRTVADTQYF
NA | NA | TRBJ1-1 | TRBV4-1 | TGCGCCAGCAGCCAAGATCGGGGGCAATTCTTT | CASSQDRGQFF
many | NA | TRBJ1-1 | TRBV4-1 | TGCGCCAGCAGGGGGGTCGGAAACACTGAAGCTTTCTTT | CASRGVGNTEAFF
many | NA | TRBJ1-2 | TRBV3-1 | TGTGCCAGCAGCCAGTTTTCCTATGGCTACACCTTC | CASSQFSYGYTF
many | NA | TRBJ1-5 | TRBV4-1 | TGCGCCAGCAGCCACCATCTCGGTCAGCCCCAGCATTTT | CASSHHLGQPQHF
NA | NA | TRBJ2-3 | TRBV27 | TGTGCCAGCGCTGGCGGGCAGATCACAGATACGCAGTGTTTT | CASAGGQITDTQCF
many | NA | TRBJ2-3 | TRBV7-8 | TGTGCCAGCAGCTTAGCGCCGTTTTTGGTAGATACGCAGTATTTT | CASSLAPFLVDTQYF
NA | NA | TRBJ2-5 | TRBV11-2 | TGTGCCAGCAGCTCGGATGGTAGCGCACAAGAGACCCAGTACTTC | CASSSDGSAQETQYF
many | TRBD2 | TRBJ2-7 | TRBV6-2/TRBV6-3 | TGTGCCAGCAGTTACCCGTGGGGTAGCGGGAGTCACGAGCAGTACTTC | CASSYPWGSGSHEQYF
many | NA | TRBJ1-2 | TRBV27 | TGTGCCAGCAGTTTACACCCAGAGTATGGCTACACCTTC | CASSLHPEYGYTF
NA | NA | TRBJ2-1 | TRBV3-1 | TGTGCCAGCAGAGAGACGGGCTCCTACAATGAGCAGTTCTTC | CASRETGSYNEQFF
many | NA | TRBJ2-5 | TRBV5-4 | TGTGCCAGCAGCTTGGTACCTTACCAAGAGACCCAGTACTTC | CASSLVPYQETQYF
many | NA | TRBJ2-3 | TRBV7-2 | TGTGCCAGCACCCGACCGGCAGCGACAGATACGCAGTATTTT | CASTRPAATDTQYF
many | NA | TRBJ2-1 | TRBV4-2 | TGTGCCAGCAGCCAAGATATAGCAGACAATGAGCAGTTCTTC | CASSQDIADNEQFF
many | TRBD2 | TRBJ2-3 | TRBV29-1 | TGCAGCCCTAGTATAGCGGGAGGGAATACGCAGTATTTT | CSPSIAGGNTQYF
NA | NA | TRBJ1-6 | TRBV30 | TGTGCCTGGAGGAAGTTGGACCGCGATTCACCCCTCCACTTT | CAWRKLDRDSPLHF
NA | NA | TRBJ2-1 | TRBV29-1 | TGCAGCGTTGAAGAGAGCGGTTTCGGAGGGGCCTTC | CSVEESGFGGAF
many | TRBD2 | TRBJ2-1 | TRBV27 | TGTGCCAGCAGTTTGAGGCTAGCGGTCGCGTACAATGAGCAGTTCTTC | CASSLRLAVAYNEQFF
many | NA | TRBJ1-2 | TRBV6-4 | TGTGCCAGCAGTGGAGCTGGAGGCTACACCTTC | CASSGAGGYTF
few | NA | TRBJ1-1 | TRBV30 | TGTGCCTGGAGTGTAAGTACAGGGAACACTGAAGCTTTCTTT | CAWSVSTGNTEAFF
many | TRBD2 | TRBJ2-5 | TRBV15 | TGTGCCACCAGCAGAGGGGGGAGCGGGAGGGCCGTGAAGACCCAGTACTTC | CATSRGGSGRAVKTQYF
NA | TRBD2 | TRBJ2-7 | TRBV7-7 | TGTGCTAGCAGCGTACTAGCGGGGGCCGGCTACGAGCAGTACTTC | CASSVLAGAGYEQYF
many | TRBD2 | TRBJ2-2 | TRBV7-3 | TGTGCCAGCAGCCCCAGGCAGGGAGGGACCGGGGAGCTGTTTTTT | CASSPRQGGTGELFF
many | NA | TRBJ1-6 | TRBV12-3/TRBV12-4 | TGTGCCAGCAGTTTAGGAACACCCCTCCACTTT | CASSLGTPLHF
few | TRBD1 | TRBJ2-6 | TRBV27 | TGTGCCATCAGTAAAGATCCCGGGACAGGCTCTGGGGCCAACGTCCTGACTTTC | CAISKDPGTGSGANVLTF
many | NA | TRBJ2-7 | TRBV28 | TGTGCCCTCAACCTCTATGAGCAGTACTTC | CALNLYEQYF
NA | NA | TRBJ2-2 | TRBV29-1 | TGCAGCACCCGACGGGGTGCGAACACCGGGGAGCTGTTTTTT | CSTRRGANTGELFF
many | TRBD2 | TRBJ2-7 | TRBV28 | TGTGCCAGCAGTTTGGGGCTAGCGGCGCCCTACGAGCAGTACTTC | CASSLGLAAPYEQYF
many | TRBD1 | TRBJ2-1 | TRBV24-1 | TGTGCCACCAGACCCGGGACAGATTACAATGAGCAGTTCTTC | CATRPGTDYNEQFF
many | NA | TRBJ2-3 | TRBV2 | TGTGCCAGCAGCTCGTCCCCAGATACGCAGTATTTT | CASSSSPDTQYF
NA | NA | TRBJ2-1 | TRBV6-2/TRBV6-3 | TGTGCCAGCAGTCCACCCCCGGGACGCGACTCCTACAATGAGCAGTTCTTC | CASSPPPGRDSYNEQFF
many | NA | TRBJ2-5 | TRBV20-1 | TGCAGTGCCGATGGGACTTTGCAAGAGACCCAGTACTTC | CSADGTLQETQYF